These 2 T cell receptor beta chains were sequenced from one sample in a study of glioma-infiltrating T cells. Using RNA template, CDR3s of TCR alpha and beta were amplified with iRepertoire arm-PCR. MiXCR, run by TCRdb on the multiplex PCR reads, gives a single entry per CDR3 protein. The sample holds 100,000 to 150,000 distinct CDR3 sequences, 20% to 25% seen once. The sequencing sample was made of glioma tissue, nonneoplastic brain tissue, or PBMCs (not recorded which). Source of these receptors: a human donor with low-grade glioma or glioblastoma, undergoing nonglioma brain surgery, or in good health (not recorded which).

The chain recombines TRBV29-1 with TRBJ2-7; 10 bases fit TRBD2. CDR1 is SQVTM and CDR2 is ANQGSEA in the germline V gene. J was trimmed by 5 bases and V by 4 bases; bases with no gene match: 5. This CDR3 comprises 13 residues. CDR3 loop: CSVVRLAGDEQYF. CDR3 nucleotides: TGCAGCGTTGTGCGTCTAGCGGGAGACGAGCAGTACTTC.

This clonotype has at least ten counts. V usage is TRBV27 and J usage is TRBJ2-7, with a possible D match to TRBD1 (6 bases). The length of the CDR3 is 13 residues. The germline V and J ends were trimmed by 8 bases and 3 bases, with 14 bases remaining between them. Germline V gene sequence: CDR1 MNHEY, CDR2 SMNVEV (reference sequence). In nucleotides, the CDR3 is TGTGCCAGCGGGAACAGGGATCGCTACGAGCAGTACTTC. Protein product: CASGNRDRYEQYF.